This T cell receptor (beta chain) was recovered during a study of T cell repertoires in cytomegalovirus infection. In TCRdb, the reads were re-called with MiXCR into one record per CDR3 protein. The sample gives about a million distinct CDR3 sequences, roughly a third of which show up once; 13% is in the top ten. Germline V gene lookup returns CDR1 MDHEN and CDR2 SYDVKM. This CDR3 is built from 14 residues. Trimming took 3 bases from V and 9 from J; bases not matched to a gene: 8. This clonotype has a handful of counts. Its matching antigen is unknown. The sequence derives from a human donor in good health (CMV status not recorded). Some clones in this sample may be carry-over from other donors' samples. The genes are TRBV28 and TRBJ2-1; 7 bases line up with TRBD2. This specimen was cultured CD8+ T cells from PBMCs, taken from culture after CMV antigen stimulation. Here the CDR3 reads CASSFTSGEGEQFF. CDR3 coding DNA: TGTGCCAGCAGTTTCACCTCCGGGGAGGGTGAGCAGTTCTTC.